What follows are 2 T cell receptor beta chains derived from one specimen sequenced in a study of blood T cell repertoires in COVID-19. Sequencing was performed with immunoSEQ multiplex PCR; in TCRdb, only in-frame clones are kept and a portion is missing. The sample holds 88,000 or so clones; over 75% are singletons and the top ten take around 4%. The sequencing sample was made of peripheral blood. The source of these receptors is a man aged 60 to 69 with acute or convalescent COVID-19.

The J gene is TRBJ1-2, the V gene TRBV7-2; 11 nucleotides align to TRBD1. Unmatched junction bases numbered 3, after V lost 5 bases and J lost 4 bases. Germline V gene sequence: CDR1 SGHTA, CDR2 FQGNSA. The CDR3 has 14 residues. Here the CDR3 DNA reads TGTGCCAGCAGCCCCGGGACAGGGGGCTATGGCTACACCTTC. It specifies CASSPGTGGYGYTF.

The chain combines TRBV29-1 with TRBJ2-2, with no clear D. V was shortened by 6 bases and J by 3 bases, with 5 bases between the two germline ends. The V gene's germline CDR1 is SQVTM and CDR2 ANQGSEA. This CDR3 is built from 11 residues. The CDR3 DNA reads as TGCAGCGTGCAGGACACCGGGGAGCTGTTTTTT. Protein product: CSVQDTGELFF.